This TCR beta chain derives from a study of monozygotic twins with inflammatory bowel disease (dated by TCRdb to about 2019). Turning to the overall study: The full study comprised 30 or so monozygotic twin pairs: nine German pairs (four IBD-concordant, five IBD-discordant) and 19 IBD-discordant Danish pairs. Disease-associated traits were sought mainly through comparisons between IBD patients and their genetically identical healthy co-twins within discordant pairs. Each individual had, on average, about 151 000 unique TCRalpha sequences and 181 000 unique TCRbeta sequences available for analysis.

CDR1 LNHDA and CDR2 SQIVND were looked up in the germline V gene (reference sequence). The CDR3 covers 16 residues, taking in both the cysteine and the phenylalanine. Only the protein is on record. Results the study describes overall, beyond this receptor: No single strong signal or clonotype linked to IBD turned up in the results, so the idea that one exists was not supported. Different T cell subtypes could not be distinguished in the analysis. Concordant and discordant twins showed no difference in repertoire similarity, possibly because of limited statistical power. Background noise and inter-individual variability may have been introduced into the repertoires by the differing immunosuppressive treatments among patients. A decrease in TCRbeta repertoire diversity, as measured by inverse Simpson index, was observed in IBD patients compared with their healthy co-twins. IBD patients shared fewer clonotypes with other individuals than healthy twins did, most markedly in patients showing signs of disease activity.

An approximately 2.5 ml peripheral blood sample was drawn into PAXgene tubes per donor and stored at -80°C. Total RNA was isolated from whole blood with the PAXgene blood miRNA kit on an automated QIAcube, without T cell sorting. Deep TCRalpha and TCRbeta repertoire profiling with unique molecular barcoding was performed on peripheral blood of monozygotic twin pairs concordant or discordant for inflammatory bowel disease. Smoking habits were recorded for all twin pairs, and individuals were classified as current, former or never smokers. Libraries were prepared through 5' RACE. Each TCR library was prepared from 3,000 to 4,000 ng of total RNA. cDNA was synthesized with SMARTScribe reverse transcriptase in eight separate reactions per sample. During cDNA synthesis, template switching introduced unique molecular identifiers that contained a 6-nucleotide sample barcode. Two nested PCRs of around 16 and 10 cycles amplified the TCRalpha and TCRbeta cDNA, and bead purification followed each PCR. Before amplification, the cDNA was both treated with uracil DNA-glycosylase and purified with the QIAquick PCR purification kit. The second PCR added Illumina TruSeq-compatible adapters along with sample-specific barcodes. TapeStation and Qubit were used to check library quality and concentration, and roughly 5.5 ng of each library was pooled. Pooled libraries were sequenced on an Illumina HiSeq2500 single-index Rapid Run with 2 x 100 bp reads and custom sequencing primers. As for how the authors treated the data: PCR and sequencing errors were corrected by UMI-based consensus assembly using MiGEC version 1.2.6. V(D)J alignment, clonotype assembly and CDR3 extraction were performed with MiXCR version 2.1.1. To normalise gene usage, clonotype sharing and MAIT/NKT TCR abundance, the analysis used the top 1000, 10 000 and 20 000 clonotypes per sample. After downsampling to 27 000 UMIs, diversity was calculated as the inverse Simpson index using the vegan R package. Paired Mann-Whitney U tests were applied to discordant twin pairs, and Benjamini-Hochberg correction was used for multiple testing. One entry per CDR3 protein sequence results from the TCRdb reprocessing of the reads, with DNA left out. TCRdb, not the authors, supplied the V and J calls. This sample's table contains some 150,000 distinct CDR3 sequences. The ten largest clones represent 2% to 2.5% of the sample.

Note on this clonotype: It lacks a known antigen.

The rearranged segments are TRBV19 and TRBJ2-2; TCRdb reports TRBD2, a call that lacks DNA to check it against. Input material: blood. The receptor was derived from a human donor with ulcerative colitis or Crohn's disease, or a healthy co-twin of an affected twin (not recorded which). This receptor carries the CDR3 CASSALSGGNTGELFF.